This TCR beta chain was documented in a study of T cell responses to AZD1222 COVID-19 vaccine (dated by TCRdb to about 2021). Background on the whole study: AZD1222 recipients whose second dose came at about 4 weeks and those whose second dose came at about 12 weeks were combined into one group, since spike-specific TCR depth and breadth did not differ between the two schedules. TCR sequencing covered roughly 230 trial participants: about 210 given two doses of AZD1222 and around 26 given two doses of MenACWY control vaccine. Trial participants were enrolled into age subgroups of 18-55, 56-69 and 70-plus years, which contained around 150, 29 and 61 TCR-sequenced participants, respectively. Summary of the overall study and its limitations: Reportedly, almost half of the unique spike-specific TCRs recognized epitopes lying outside the regions that are mutated in the B.1.351 and B.1.1.7 variants. Spike-specific TCR breadth and depth rose significantly after two AZD1222 doses compared with day 0 and with MenACWY recipients. The 56-69-year group was small, and its depth increase did not reach significance, likely because of low power. Participants were mostly white British and included more females than males, and it was suggested by the authors that clonal diversity may have been underestimated. Conclusions about previously exposed vaccinees are limited because only five or six AZD1222 recipients were SARS-CoV-2 seropositive at baseline. Vaccine-associated CD4 TCRs spanned the whole spike protein, with dominant responses in regions 160-218 and 743-854. No day 14 peak-response samples were available, so repertoires were characterized only after the peak T cell response.

Trimming removed 2 bases from V and 1 base from J, leaving 9 bases between the germline ends. The CDR3 covers 15 residues, taking in both the cysteine and the phenylalanine. Just CDR3 DNA is preserved here, 45 bases in frame from base 1. The germline V gene encodes CDR1 WSHSY and CDR2 SAAADI. The sample holds one count of this clone. Its cognate antigen has yet to be identified. No base-level quality is on record; no much larger clone is a single base apart. The CDR3 regions of human TCRbeta chains were subjected to immunosequencing. Processing in the source paper ran as follows. Repertoire TCRs were checked for matches against a reference library of SARS-CoV-2-specific TCRs that had been generated using the MIRA antigen-specificity platform. Breadth was defined as the fraction of unique TCRs that were SARS-CoV-2-associated. Depth was defined as the fraction of total T cells that were SARS-CoV-2-associated. Each spike-specific TCR was assigned to its reactive spike region and to a CD4 or CD8 class using the MIRA data. Log10-transformed breadth and depth values were compared by one-way ANOVA with Sidak's multiple comparisons tests. Sourced from immuneACCESS, this table was stored by TCRdb with only in-frame sequences that have V and J called. A share of the clones is absent; for the studies checked, an unresolved V gene accounts for under half, and the remainder has no known explanation. V and J calls plus clone size are reproduced from that table; the DNA served to infer D and trimming. This sample holds roughly 100,000 clones; around 94% were observed only once. The biggest ten clones account for 2% to 2.5% of the sample.

Read against the paper, the sample's time point label means: baseline before first vaccination. Samples from vaccinated people were obtained from the UK trials COV001 and COV002, which included a single-blind randomized controlled phase 2/3 trial of AZD1222 (ChAdOx1 nCoV-19) in healthy adults. For TCRbeta chain sequencing, PBMC samples from trial participants were taken at day 0 and at day 28 after the second dose. This TCR derives from an adult in good health. The specimen was peripheral blood, collected on day 0 of AZD1222 vaccination. The chain couples TRBV10-2 to TRBJ1-5; a weak D assignment points to TRBD1 (5 bases agree). The nucleotides are TGCGCCAGCAGTGAGACGGGGCTCAGCAATCAGCCCCAGCATTTT. This codes for CASSETGLSNQPQHF.